The sequence of this T cell receptor beta chain was determined in a study of T-cell reconstitution after alpha-beta-depleted transplantation in children (dated by TCRdb to the mid-2010s). In the study overall: The study quantitatively tracked T-cell immune reconstitution after TCRalphabeta/CD19-depleted allogeneic hematopoietic cell transplantation in children using TCR repertoire profiling.

The V end loses 4 bases and the J end loses 0 bases, and a stretch of 10 bases separates them. The CDR3 starts with the cysteine, ends with the phenylalanine, and has 15 residues. Only the CDR3 DNA is retained, 45 bases long and in frame from the first base. In light of the paper, this sample's treatment or condition label describes: allogeneic hematopoietic cell transplantation with graft depleted of TCRalphabeta T cells and CD19 B cells. The transplant recipients were children given TCRalphabeta/CD19-depleted allogeneic hematopoietic cell grafts. Receptor libraries were prepared by PCR. Reads for this sample came from an Illumina HiSeq 2500. Molecular barcoding was employed in the preparation of TCR libraries, with unique molecular identifiers being used to normalize TCRbeta repertoire quantification. TCRdb reworked the public reads: Q25 trimming with fastp, MiXCR clone assembly, productive beta chains retained. Duplicate CDR3 protein sequences are folded into a single record with the most common DNA and genes. The sample table lists about 580,000 distinct CDR3 sequences, 20% to 25% of them with a count of one. 12% to 15% of the sample is held by the ten biggest clonotypes.

Comments on this clonotype: It has no known antigen specificity. Nothing much larger sits one base from this clone, and base qualities are not available.

Beyond this particular receptor, the publication reports: The apparently early alphabetaT-cell count recovery about two months after transplant was reportedly dependent on only several hundred rapidly expanded clones derived from non-depleted graft cells. In some patients, the high TCRbeta diversity seen at day 60 was put down to recipient T cells and intrathymic progenitors that had survived conditioning. Over subsequent months, a decline in hyperexpanded clone frequencies was noted, and after one year, T-cell counts and TCRbeta diversity were mostly ascribed to newly produced T cells.

The input for sequencing was PBMCs, mostly from graft donor cells, taken 360 days after TCRalphabeta/CD19-depleted stem cell transplant. The chain employs TRBV12-3 or TRBV12-4 and TRBJ1-3; the D gene lacks a confident call. This TCR was sampled from a boy less than two years old who had a stem cell transplant for acute myeloid leukemia, so the T cells may come from the graft donor. In nucleotides, the sequence is TGTGCCAGCAGTTCCGGTCCCGACTCTGGAAACACCATATATTTT. This codes for CASSSGPDSGNTIYF.